This is a list of T cell receptor beta chains from one sample in a study of CD8+CD57+ T cells in acquired aplastic anemia. Each CDR3 protein gets one entry after TCRdb re-called the reads with MiXCR. The top ten clones hold roughly 8% of a sample with 250,000 to 350,000 distinct CDR3 sequences, 55% to 65% of them seen once. Sequences were obtained from sorted CD4+, CD8+, or CD8+CD57+ T cells (not recorded which) from PBMCs. All receptors derive from a human donor with severe aplastic anemia or a healthy control (not recorded which). Each CDR3 is given with its conserved first and last residue. D genes are given only for firm matches. Not every row has a clone size; where given, it reads once, few, many or a size class.

cdr3_aa cdr3_nt d_call j_call clone_size v_call
CASKDERVNTEAFF TGTGCCAGTAAGGACGAACGGGTGAACACTGAAGCTTTCTTT . TRBJ1-1 many TRBV19
CASSLGLGTDEQYF TGTGCCAGCAGCTTGGGTCTAGGGACGGACGAGCAGTACTTC . TRBJ2-7 . TRBV5-1
CASSLAGGGAKSAGRGGEQFF TGTGCCAGCAGCTTAGCGGGAGGGGGCGCAAAGAGTGCAGGGCGTGGCGGCGAGCAGTTCTTC . TRBJ2-1 few TRBV7-9
CASSYVLGWNEQYF TGTGCCAGCAGTTATGTACTGGGGTGGAACGAGCAGTACTTC . TRBJ2-7 many TRBV6-5
CASSRTGGTGNTIYF TGTGCCAGCAGCCGGACAGGGGGTACTGGAAACACCATATATTTT TRBD1 TRBJ1-3 . TRBV7-2
CASSITGEHGQPQHF TGTGCCAGCAGCATTACAGGGGAACATGGTCAGCCCCAGCATTTT TRBD1 TRBJ1-5 . TRBV7-9
CASSGLANEQYF TGTGCCAGTAGTGGACTAGCGAACGAGCAGTACTTC TRBD2 TRBJ2-7 . TRBV19
CASSPEQAFYSPLHF TGTGCCAGCAGCCCAGAACAGGCTTTCTATTCACCCCTCCACTTT . TRBJ1-6 few TRBV9
CASRNEPGQGAAEAFF TGCGCCAGCAGAAACGAACCGGGACAGGGGGCCGCTGAAGCTTTCTTT TRBD1 TRBJ1-1 few TRBV6-2/TRBV6-3
CASRVGRATGELFF TGTGCCAGCAGAGTGGGCAGGGCCACCGGGGAGCTGTTTTTT . TRBJ2-2 few TRBV2
CASSGQTNTEAFF TGTGCCAGTAGTGGCCAAACTAACACTGAAGCTTTCTTT . TRBJ1-1 once TRBV19
CASSQGAGTQYF TGTGCCAGCAGCCAGGGGGCAGGTACGCAGTATTTT TRBD1 TRBJ2-3 . TRBV5-6
CASSKMGSLNMNTEAFF TGTGCCAGTAGTAAGATGGGTTCCTTGAACATGAACACTGAAGCTTTCTTT . TRBJ1-1 many TRBV19
CASNGGQGGQPQHF TGTGCCAGCAATGGTGGGCAGGGCGGTCAGCCCCAGCATTTT . TRBJ1-5 few TRBV2
CASSYSGQVGHSPLHF TGTGCCAGCAGTTACTCTGGACAGGTTGGGCATTCACCCCTCCACTTT TRBD1 TRBJ1-6 many TRBV6-5
CASMALRGRSNQPQHF TGTGCCAGTATGGCCCTTAGGGGGAGAAGCAATCAGCCCCAGCATTTT . TRBJ1-5 . TRBV19
CASSLVGQRGTEAFF TGCGCCAGCAGCTTGGTGGGGCAGCGGGGAACTGAAGCTTTCTTT . TRBJ1-1 . TRBV5-1
CASSQEIGVYTGELFF TGCGCCAGCAGCCAAGAAATTGGAGTGTACACCGGGGAGCTGTTTTTT . TRBJ2-2 . TRBV11-2
CSARAGGEQYF TGCAGTGCTAGAGCGGGGGGGGAGCAGTACTTC TRBD2 TRBJ2-7 many TRBV20-1
CASSASGILSQLIYNEQFF TGTGCCAGCAGTGCATCCGGGATACTCTCTCAACTGATCTACAATGAGCAGTTCTTC . TRBJ2-1 . TRBV6-5
CASSLRGLLGDEQFF TGTGCCAGCAGCCTTCGTGGCTTACTGGGCGATGAGCAGTTCTTC . TRBJ2-1 . TRBV9
CASRVEVWEEQYF TGTGCCAGCAGGGTGGAGGTTTGGGAGGAGCAGTACTTC . TRBJ2-7 . TRBV2
CSASLQYTDTQYF TGCAGTGCTAGTCTCCAGTACACAGATACGCAGTATTTT . TRBJ2-3 few TRBV20-1
CATSDRDRGYEQYF TGTGCCACCAGCGACCGGGACAGGGGCTACGAGCAGTACTTC TRBD1 TRBJ2-7 . TRBV15
CASTGPGVTEAFF TGTGCCAGCACGGGTCCCGGGGTTACTGAAGCTTTCTTT . TRBJ1-1 many TRBV6-5
CASSGHTDTQYF TGTGCCAGCAGCGGCCATACAGATACGCAGTATTTT . TRBJ2-3 . TRBV9